This entry lists 10 T cell receptor beta chains sequenced from one sample in a study of T cells expressing NK-cell markers (dated by TCRdb to the early 2020s). The library relied on 5' RACE. The sequencer listed for this sample is Illumina HiSeq 2000. TCRdb reprocessed the reads and provides one entry for every CDR3 protein sequence; no DNA is given. The sample table on file contains some 460,000 distinct CDR3 sequences. Together, the top ten hold roughly 1.4% of the sample. Source material: blood T cells: a sorted CD56 or NKG2C T cell subset, CD4+ or CD8+ T cells, or bulk PBMC T cells (not recorded which). Receptors were obtained from a woman aged 45-59 years in good health. Donor details come from another sample of the same person, matched by shared clones.

This chain joins TRBV7-2 and TRBJ2-1; there is no DNA to check the TCRdb D call of TRBD2. The germline CDR1 and CDR2 sequences are SGHTA and FQGNSA. This CDR3 is 17 amino acids long. The CDR3 reads CASSHLSSGSYNNEQFF.

The V and J genes are TRBV18 and TRBJ2-5; TCRdb designates TRBD1, a call that cannot be tested without DNA. There are 14 residues in the CDR3. From germline, CDR1 is KGHSH and CDR2 LQKENI. The CDR3 region is CASSPNRLEETQYF.

The genes are TRBV7-2 and TRBJ2-1; without DNA, the TCRdb call of TRBD2 cannot be checked. This CDR3 contains 19 residues. Per the germline V gene, CDR1 is SGHTA and CDR2 is FQGNSA. The CDR3 loop reads CASSLAGSASGRIYNEQFF.

The chain is built from TRBV7-2 and TRBJ2-1; TCRdb outputs TRBD1, but without DNA this stays unchecked. Germline lookup yields CDR1 SGHTA and CDR2 FQGNSA. This CDR3 is 15 amino acids long. The CDR3 loop is CASSLGGTGSNEQFF.

The rearrangement joins TRBV12-3 or TRBV12-4 to TRBJ1-1. CDR3 length: 14 amino acids. CDR3 protein: CASSLVRANTEAFF.

The chain is built from TRBV20-1 and TRBJ2-3. This CDR3 is 11 amino acids long. Germline lookup yields CDR1 DFQATT and CDR2 SNEGSKA (reference sequence). The CDR3 protein is CSAVLLDTQYF.

The chain couples TRBV7-7 to TRBJ2-2; absent DNA, TCRdb's TRBD2 call cannot be checked. The CDR3 is made up of 15 amino acids. The germline V gene encodes CDR1 SSHAT and CDR2 FNYEAQ (reference sequence). The CDR3 sequence is CASSPSGRSTGELFF.

The CDR3 sequence is CSARELGGRNTDTQYF. The V call is TRBV20-1, the J call TRBJ2-3; TCRdb indicates TRBD2, and absent DNA this call remains unverified. The germline V gene has CDR1 DFQATT and CDR2 SNEGSKA (reference sequence). The CDR3 loop spans 16 amino acids.

This rearrangement joins TRBV27 to TRBJ2-1. This CDR3 spans 16 amino acids. Germline values: CDR1 MNHEY, CDR2 SMNVEV (reference sequence). The CDR3 here is CASSPLAGNSYNEQFF.

The chain links TRBV7-6 to TRBJ1-3. Per germline, CDR1 SGHVS and CDR2 FNYEAQ. The CDR3 consists of 18 residues. The CDR3 here is CASSLGSRAQSRRNTIYF.